This T cell receptor (beta chain) was identified in a study of low-dose radiotherapy and immunotherapy resistance in tumors. Across the whole study: The drug cyclophosphamide was given into a vein at 200 mg/m2 every two weeks, one day before radiation and immunotherapy.

Time point noted: after trial treatment. Treatment denoted: LDRT plus nivolumab, ipilimumab, low-dose cyclophosphamide and aspirin (RACIN trial). Advanced solid tumors lacking tumor-infiltrating lymphocytes characterized eligible patients. First-strand cDNA used TRAV- and TRBV-specific primers, covering alpha and beta chains. For amplifying TCRs, the PCR ran for approximately 21 cycles with Phusion, which was used together with a constant-region primer and the adapter on the V primers. TCRdb itself ran the reads through MiXCR, one entry per CDR3 protein. The repertoire includes roughly 100,000 distinct CDR3 sequences, 20% to 25% of them detected once, and around 13% sits in the top ten. Looked up from germline, CDR1 is MGHRA and CDR2 is YSYEKL. The J segment lost 3 bases and the V segment lost 3 bases, leaving 6 bases of the junction unmatched. This CDR3 spans 15 amino acids. This clonotype showed up many times.

This clonotype was obtained from a female donor with ovarian cancer. Here the sequenced sample was PBMCs, taken after low-dose radiotherapy plus immunotherapy. The chain has TRBV4-1 and TRBJ2-7, with 9 bases lining up with TRBD2. CDR3 amino acids: CASSQGTSRDYEQYF. The CDR3, as DNA: TGCGCCAGCAGCCAGGGGACTAGCCGAGACTACGAGCAGTACTTC.